The T cell receptor (beta chain) described here comes from a study of cytomegalovirus exposure and HLA in healthy donors. On the study more broadly: One earlier analysis, a look at approximately 190 million T cells, found almost 120 million unique TCR beta sequences.

Concerning this clone: Antigen specificity is unknown.

The PCR had 60 Vbeta and 13 Jbeta primers. The repertoire was sequenced with immunoSEQ multiplex PCR; TCRdb's copy has only in-frame clones and lacks some. The table lists approximately 170,000 clones, around 76% of them singletons, with just over 2% in the top ten. Germline lookup yields CDR1 SEHNR and CDR2 FQNEAQ (reference sequence). The CDR3 is made up of 14 amino acids. V trimming: 5 bases; J trimming: 5 bases; junction bases outside the gene matches: 9. Among the donors, all were healthy bone marrow donors. Broader study findings: At a 0.05 false discovery rate, a later analysis found 16,951 TCR beta sequences to be associated with HLA alleles. Later analysis showed most CMV-associated TCR beta chains appearing HLA-restricted.

The sequencing input was PBMCs. The receptor was derived from a woman aged 25-40 years in good health and CMV-seropositive. The V and J genes are TRBV7-9 and TRBJ2-7, with TRBD1 identical over 7 bases. The CDR3 sequence is CASSPGQATHEQYF. CDR3 nucleotides: TGTGCCAGCAGCCCCGGACAGGCCACCCACGAGCAGTACTTC. Variable domain in full (rest from reference TRBV7-9 and TRBJ2-7): DTGVSQNPRHKITKRGQNVTFRCDPISEHNRLYWYRQTLGQGPEFLTYFQNEAQLEKSRLLSDRFSAERPKGSFSTLEIQRTEQGDSAMYLCASSPGQATHEQYFGPGTRLTVT.